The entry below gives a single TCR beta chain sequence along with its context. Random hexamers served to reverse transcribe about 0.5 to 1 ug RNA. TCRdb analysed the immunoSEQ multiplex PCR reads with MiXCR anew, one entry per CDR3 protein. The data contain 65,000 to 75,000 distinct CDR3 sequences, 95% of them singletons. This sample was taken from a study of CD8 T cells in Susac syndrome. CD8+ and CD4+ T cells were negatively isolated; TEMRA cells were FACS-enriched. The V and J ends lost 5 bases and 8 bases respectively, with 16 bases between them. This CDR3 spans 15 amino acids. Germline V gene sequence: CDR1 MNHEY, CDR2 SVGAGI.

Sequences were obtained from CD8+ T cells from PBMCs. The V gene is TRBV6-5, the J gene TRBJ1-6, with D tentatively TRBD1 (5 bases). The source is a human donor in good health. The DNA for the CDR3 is TGTGCCAGCAGTCCTATCAGGCAGGGATATTCACCCCTCCACTTT. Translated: CASSPIRQGYSPLHF.